This T cell receptor beta chain is from a study of blood T cell repertoires in COVID-19. Study information: Sample material is recorded as cDNA or gDNA derived from T cells, B-cell-depleted T cells, or PBMCs.

Those who participated ranged in age from roughly 18 to 100 years and resided in about two dozen US areas. The study assigned cohorts using participant-reported clinical history. Original data processing: Estimates of nucleated cell counts were drawn from the amplification of reference gene primers. Repertoires were generated with immunoSEQ multiplex PCR, while TCRdb's copy carries only in-frame clones and drops some. V and J calls and clone size are those listed in that table; D and trimming were worked out from the DNA. The top ten hold 3.5% to 5% of the sample, which has about 310,000 clones, nearly 90% seen once. Trimming removed 3 bases from V and 6 bases from J; junction bases left unmatched: 9. The germline CDR1 and CDR2 sequences are SQVTM and ANQGSEA. The CDR3 runs to 14 residues.

J is TRBJ2-7 and V is TRBV29-1, with TRBD1 identical over 9 bases. What was sequenced was PBMCs or T cells enriched from blood (not recorded which). This sequence was found in a woman aged 18-29 years with acute COVID-19. The CDR3 protein is CSVDEGTGLGEQYF. As DNA, the CDR3 is TGCAGCGTTGACGAGGGGACAGGGTTGGGCGAGCAGTACTTC.